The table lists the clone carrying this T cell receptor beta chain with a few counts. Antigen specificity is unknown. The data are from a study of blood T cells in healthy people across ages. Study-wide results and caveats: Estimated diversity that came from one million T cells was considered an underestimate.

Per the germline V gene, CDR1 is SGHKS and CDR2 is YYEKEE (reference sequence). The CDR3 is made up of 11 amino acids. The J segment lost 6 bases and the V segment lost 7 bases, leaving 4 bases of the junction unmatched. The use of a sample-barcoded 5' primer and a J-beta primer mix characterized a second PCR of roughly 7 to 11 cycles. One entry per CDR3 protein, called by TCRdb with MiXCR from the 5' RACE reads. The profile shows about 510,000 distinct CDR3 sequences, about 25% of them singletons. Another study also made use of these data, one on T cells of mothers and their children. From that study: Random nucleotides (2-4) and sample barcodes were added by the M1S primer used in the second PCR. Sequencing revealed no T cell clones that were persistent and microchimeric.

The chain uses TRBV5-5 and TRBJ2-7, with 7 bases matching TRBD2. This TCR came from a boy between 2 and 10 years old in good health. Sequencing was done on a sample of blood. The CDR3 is CASGRALEQYF. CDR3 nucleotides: TGTGCCAGCGGGAGGGCCCTCGAGCAGTACTTC.